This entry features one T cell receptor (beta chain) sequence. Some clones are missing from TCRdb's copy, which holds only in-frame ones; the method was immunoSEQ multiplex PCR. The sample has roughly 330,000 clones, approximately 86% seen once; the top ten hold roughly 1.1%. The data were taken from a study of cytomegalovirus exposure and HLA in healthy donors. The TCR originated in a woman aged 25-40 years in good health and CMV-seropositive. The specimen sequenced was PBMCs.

The chain's CDR3 is CASSYQPDRGYTF. The CDR3 DNA reads as TGTGCCAGCAGTTACCAGCCGGACAGGGGGTACACCTTC. The chain employs TRBV6-5 and TRBJ1-2; TRBD1 matches at 10 bases. Trimming cost V 2 bases and J 11 bases; bases outside gene matches: 5. The germline gives CDR1 MNHEY, CDR2 SVGAGI. The CDR3 contains 13 residues.